One and the same sample provided the 32 T cell receptor beta chains below, sequenced in a study of blood T cell repertoires in COVID-19. Sequencing used immunoSEQ multiplex PCR; TCRdb keeps in-frame clones, though not all of them. Among a few hundred thousand clones listed, 80% to 90% were seen once. The specimen was PBMCs or T cells enriched from blood (not recorded which). The receptors derive from a woman aged 40 to 50 with acute COVID-19.

The CDR3 is CASSWDSEQFF. Written as DNA, the CDR3 is TGTGCCAGCAGTTGGGACTCAGAGCAGTTCTTC. The chain uses TRBV2 and TRBJ2-1, with a tentative D call TRBD2 (6 bases). Between the trimmed V and J ends, which lost 5 bases and 10 bases, there was a span of 9 bases. The CDR3 is 11 residues long. Germline values: CDR1 SNHLY, CDR2 FYNNEI.

V usage is TRBV18 and J usage is TRBJ2-2; 10 nucleotides match TRBD1. The CDR3 spans 15 residues. V lost 3 bases to trimming and J lost 6 bases; unmatched junction nucleotides: 4. CDR1 is KGHSH and CDR2 is LQKENI in the germline V gene. The CDR3 nucleotides are TGTGCCAGCTCACCGCCGGGACAGGGGTCCGGGGAGCTGTTTTTT. This encodes CASSPPGQGSGELFF.

The rearrangement links TRBV29-1 to TRBJ2-3, with 9 bases identical to TRBD1. With 1 base clipped from V and 3 bases from J, the junction kept 5 bases outside the gene matches. Germline CDR1 SQVTM, CDR2 ANQGSEA. CDR3 length equals 15 residues. In DNA, the CDR3 is TGCAGCGTTGAAGCCCAAGACAGGGGGACAGATACGCAGTATTTT. Its protein is CSVEAQDRGTDTQYF.

This clone appeared a few times. This chain links TRBV5-1 with TRBJ2-1; the D gene is possibly TRBD1 (6 bases). V lost 0 bases to trimming and J lost 12 bases, with 10 bases between them. The CDR3 loop spans 12 amino acids. Per the germline V gene, CDR1 is SGHRS and CDR2 is YFSETQ. Here the CDR3 reads CASSLVGAGQFF. The CDR3 region has the DNA TGCGCCAGCAGCTTGGTGGGGGCAGGGCAGTTCTTC.

V and J are TRBV28 and TRBJ1-1; maybe TRBD1 (5 bases). CDR1 MDHEN and CDR2 SYDVKM come from the germline V gene. The CDR3 is 15 amino acids. The V end was cut by 4 bases, the J end by 0 bases, with 12 bases between. As DNA, the CDR3 is TGTGCCAGCAGTTCGGGGGGAAATATGAACACTGAAGCTTTCTTT. Translation gives CASSSGGNMNTEAFF.

The V call is TRBV28, the J call TRBJ1-5, with D tentatively TRBD1 (6 bases). The V end was cut by 5 bases, the J end by 2 bases, with 13 bases between. The CDR3 length is 15 residues. Germline V gene sequence: CDR1 MDHEN, CDR2 SYDVKM. The CDR3 here is CASSVGRGGNQPQHF. In DNA, the CDR3 is TGTGCCAGCAGTGTAGGCAGGGGAGGCAATCAGCCCCAGCATTTT.

The rearrangement uses TRBV5-1 and TRBJ2-3; D may be TRBD2 (7 bases). Germline V gene data show CDR1 as SGHRS and CDR2 as YFSETQ. This CDR3 is 15 amino acids long. Trimming took 4 bases from V and 1 from J, leaving 13 bases between them. CDR3 in amino acids: CASSVGGPGTDTQYF. The CDR3 DNA follows: TGCGCCAGCAGCGTCGGGGGGCCGGGCACAGATACGCAGTATTTT.

V usage is TRBV28 and J usage is TRBJ1-3, with D perhaps matching TRBD1 (5 bases). This CDR3 contains 16 residues. Germline CDR1 reads MDHEN; CDR2 reads SYDVKM. Trimming stripped 7 bases from V and 4 bases from J, with 20 bases between. This chain's CDR3 is CASIPVQGIEGNTIYF. CDR3 nucleotides: TGTGCCAGCATTCCCGTGCAGGGTATAGAGGGAAACACCATATATTTT.

Here the CDR3 DNA reads TGTGCCAGCAGTTACCGGGGTAACACAGATACGCAGTATTTT. It is translated as CASSYRGNTDTQYF. The V gene is TRBV6-5, the J gene TRBJ2-3; the D gene is possibly TRBD2 (5 bases). CDR3 length equals 14 residues. Germline loops: CDR1 MNHEY, CDR2 SVGAGI. V was shortened by 2 bases and J by 2 bases, with 8 bases between the two germline ends.

The genes are TRBV2 and TRBJ1-6, with D possibly TRBD1 on 5 matching bases. V dropped 8 bases and J dropped 6 bases, with 8 bases sitting between them. Germline V lookup: CDR1 SNHLY, CDR2 FYNNEI. CDR3 length equals 12 residues. The CDR3 DNA is TGTGCCAGCTCCAGGGTTAATTCACCCCTCCACTTT. The encoded protein is CASSRVNSPLHF.

This clone has at least ten counts. This chain joins TRBV2 and TRBJ1-5; no firm D call. The germline CDR1 and CDR2 sequences are SNHLY and FYNNEI. The CDR3 runs to 13 residues. The ends were cut back, 2 bases at V and 7 bases at J, with 9 bases in the middle. The CDR3 DNA is TGTGCCAGCAGTGAATGGGGAGAACAGCCCCAGCATTTT. Protein sequence: CASSEWGEQPQHF.

This chain links TRBV10-3 with TRBJ2-2; the match to TRBD2 covers 11 bases. Germline V gives CDR1 ENHRY, CDR2 SYGVKD. This CDR3 region has 16 residues. V lost 6 bases and J lost 2; bases outside the gene matches: 5. CDR3: CAISETSGGNTGELFF. In DNA, the CDR3 is TGTGCCATCAGCGAAACTAGCGGGGGTAACACCGGGGAGCTGTTTTTT.

The rearrangement joins TRBV28 to TRBJ2-3; 12 nucleotides agree with TRBD2. Germline V lookup: CDR1 MDHEN, CDR2 SYDVKM. There are 17 residues in the CDR3. V was clipped by 5 bases and J by 0 bases; unmatched bases: 6. The CDR3 DNA follows: TGTGCCAGCAGTCTACCCGGGACTAGCGGGAGCACAGATACGCAGTATTTT. The encoded protein is CASSLPGTSGSTDTQYF.

The chain recombines TRBV27 with TRBJ2-1; D is ambiguous. The V gene's germline CDR1 is MNHEY and CDR2 SMNVEV (reference sequence). The CDR3 is made up of 16 amino acids. Trimming cost V 3 bases and J 5 bases, with 17 bases left between them. CDR3 protein: CASSFNMGLKDNEQFF. CDR3 bases: TGTGCCAGCAGTTTTAATATGGGCCTGAAAGACAATGAGCAGTTCTTC.

The gene calls are TRBV9 and TRBJ1-4; D might be TRBD1 (6 bases). This CDR3 spans 14 amino acids. With 7 bases removed from V and 0 bases from J, the gap between germline ends came to 10 bases. The germline V gene encodes CDR1 SGDLS and CDR2 YYNGEE. CDR3 region: CASGRGATNEKLFF. The CDR3 coding sequence is TGTGCCAGCGGGAGGGGGGCAACTAATGAAAAACTGTTTTTT.

In regard to this clone: This sample also contains other DNA sequences that code for the same CDR3. V and J are TRBV11-2 and TRBJ1-5; D not resolved. Germline V gene sequence: CDR1 SGHAT, CDR2 FQNNGV. This CDR3 has 13 amino acids. Trimming pared 1 base from V and 7 bases from J, leaving 8 bases between. This CDR3 reads CASSLGEGQPQHF. The CDR3 DNA sequence: TGTGCCAGCAGCTTAGGGGAGGGACAGCCCCAGCATTTT.

The chain uses TRBV3-1 (or the pseudogene TRBV3-2) and TRBJ2-5; 11 bases match TRBD2. From germline, CDR1 is LGHDT and CDR2 YNNKEL (reference sequence). The CDR3 totals 16 residues. Trimming took 6 bases from V and 4 from J; bases not matched to a gene: 10. Here the CDR3 reads CASRLNIAGGLETQYF. CDR3 nucleotide sequence: TGTGCCAGCAGACTGAACATAGCGGGGGGGCTAGAGACCCAGTACTTC.

The rearrangement uses TRBV5-4 and TRBJ1-1; D gene ambiguous. CDR3 length: 12 amino acids. Germline CDR1 and CDR2: SGHNT and YYREEE (reference sequence). Deletions cut 1 base from V and 4 bases from J, with 5 bases between. The CDR3 loop reads CASSLPRTEAFF. The CDR3, as DNA: TGTGCCAGCAGCTTGCCCCGCACTGAAGCTTTCTTT.

V is TRBV4-1 and J is TRBJ2-3; 10 nucleotides match TRBD2. Germline V gives CDR1 MGHRA, CDR2 YSYEKL. Losses at the gene ends were 0 bases for V and 5 bases for J; bases not matched to a gene: 11. The CDR3 spans 18 residues. In nucleotides, the CDR3 is TGCGCCAGCAGCCAAGATCGGAATAGCGGGGGGAGGGAAGATACGCAGTATTTT. Residues: CASSQDRNSGGREDTQYF.

The gene calls are TRBV2 and TRBJ1-1, with a weak D call TRBD1 (5 bases). This CDR3 contains 13 residues. Trimming removed 5 bases at V and 2 bases at J, with 9 bases between. Germline-derived CDR1 and CDR2 are SNHLY and FYNNEI. CDR3 bases: TGTGCCAGCAGTTTGGGACTTAACACTGAAGCTTTCTTT. Translation: CASSLGLNTEAFF. Full variable domain (outside the CDR3, taken from reference TRBV2 and TRBJ1-1): EPEVTQTPSHQVTQMGQEVILRCVPISNHLYFYWYRQILGQKVEFLVSFYNNEISEKSEIFDDQFSVERPDGSNFTLKIRSTKLEDSAMYFCASSLGLNTEAFFGQGTRLTVV.

This sequence joins TRBV19 and TRBJ1-6; 7 nucleotides line up with TRBD1. This CDR3 region has 15 residues. CDR1 and CDR2 (germline): LNHDA, SQIVND (reference sequence). The V gene end was trimmed by 5 bases and the J gene end by 7 bases; junction bases not matched to a gene: 8. This CDR3 reads CASSAWTGQNSPLHF. For the CDR3, the DNA is TGTGCCAGTAGTGCCTGGACAGGACAGAATTCACCCCTCCACTTT.

The chain recombines TRBV5-1 with TRBJ2-1; D unresolved. Germline lookup yields CDR1 SGHRS and CDR2 YFSETQ. The CDR3 covers 12 residues. V gave up 4 bases and J gave up 6 bases, with 8 bases separating them. This chain's CDR3 is CASSPERNEQFF. CDR3 sequence (DNA): TGCGCCAGCAGCCCGGAGCGCAATGAGCAGTTCTTC.

The gene calls are TRBV15 and TRBJ1-2; D is uncertain. The V end was cut by 0 bases, the J end by 1 base, with 6 bases between. The CDR3 spans 14 residues. Germline V gene data show CDR1 as LNHNV and CDR2 as YYDKDF (reference sequence). CDR3 coding DNA: TGTGCCACCAGCAGAGATATAGTTAACTATGGCTACACCTTC. Its protein is CATSRDIVNYGYTF.

This clone was observed a single time. J is TRBJ2-1 and V is TRBV20-1, with a weak D call TRBD2 (5 bases). V was pared by 3 bases and J by 4 bases, with 10 bases between. This CDR3 contains 13 residues. Germline V lookup: CDR1 DFQATT, CDR2 SNEGSKA (reference sequence). CDR3 protein: CSASYGIYNEQFF. The CDR3 region has the DNA TGCAGTGCTAGTTACGGGATATACAATGAGCAGTTCTTC.

In the case of this clone: Given a much more abundant clone one base away, this may be a read error. CDR3 in DNA: TGTGCCAGCAGCTGGGACAGGAATCAGCCCCAGCATTTT. Protein sequence: CASSWDRNQPQHF. J is TRBJ1-5 and V is TRBV11-2; TRBD1 aligns across 8 bases. V lost 4 bases to trimming and J lost 4 bases; unmatched junction nucleotides: 0. Looked up from germline, CDR1 is SGHAT and CDR2 is FQNNGV. The CDR3 runs 13 residues.

The rearrangement links TRBV4-3 to TRBJ2-3; D is perhaps TRBD2 (6 bases). CDR1 is LGHNA and CDR2 is YSLEER in the germline V gene. The CDR3 contains 17 residues. The germline V and J ends were trimmed by 4 bases and 0 bases, with 17 bases remaining between them. CDR3: CASSPQLDYSSTDTQYF. As DNA, the CDR3 is TGCGCCAGCAGCCCCCAACTGGACTATTCTAGCACAGATACGCAGTATTTT.

The V and J genes are TRBV7-9 and TRBJ1-4; D call uncertain. V lost 1 base and J lost 4, with 10 bases in between. This CDR3 comprises 15 residues. Looked up from germline, CDR1 is SEHNR and CDR2 is FQNEAQ (reference sequence). Written as DNA, the CDR3 is TGTGCCAGCAGCTTAGGGGCAGGAATTAATGAAAAACTGTTTTTT. Translated: CASSLGAGINEKLFF.

The rearrangement joins TRBV2 to TRBJ1-6, with 8 bases that match TRBD1. CDR3 size: 14 residues. The trim removed 9 bases at V and 8 bases at J, leaving 9 bases unmatched. Germline V gene lookup returns CDR1 SNHLY and CDR2 FYNNEI. The CDR3 region is CASRSQGEDSPLHF. The CDR3 nucleotides read TGTGCCAGTCGATCACAGGGGGAGGATTCACCCCTCCACTTT.

This chain links TRBV5-5 with TRBJ1-2; 9 nucleotides match TRBD1. V was pared by 4 bases and J by 3 bases, with 7 bases of the junction left unmatched. CDR1 SGHKS and CDR2 YYEKEE come from the germline V gene (reference sequence). The CDR3 consists of 15 residues. DNA for the CDR3: TGTGCCAGCAGCGTCCGGGACAGGGCCCACTATGGCTACACCTTC. It codes for CASSVRDRAHYGYTF. Full variable domain (remainder filled in from reference TRBV5-5 and TRBJ1-2): DAGVTQSPTHLIKTRGQQVTLRCSPISGHKSVSWYQQVLGQGPQFIFQYYEKEERGRGNFPDRFSARQFPNYSSELNVNALLLGDSALYLCASSVRDRAHYGYTFGSGTRLTVV.

The V and J genes are TRBV7-2 and TRBJ1-3, with D unclear. Germline CDR1 is SGHTA and CDR2 is FQGNSA. The V and J ends lost 8 bases and 0 bases respectively, with 14 bases between them. The CDR3 consists of 15 residues. The CDR3 DNA sequence: TGTGCCAGCGTACTAGACACGAGCTCTGGAAACACCATATATTTT. Encoded protein: CASVLDTSSGNTIYF.

The CDR3 nucleotides read TGTGCTAGTGGTTTGAAAGTTCTAGCGGGGGGAACCACAGATACGCAGTATTTT. The encoded protein is CASGLKVLAGGTTDTQYF. J is TRBJ2-3 and V is TRBV12-5, with 11 bases fitting TRBD2. Trimming cost V 2 bases and J 2 bases; bases outside gene matches: 9. The length of the CDR3 is 18 residues. Germline V gives CDR1 LGHNT, CDR2 FRNRAP.

The chain combines TRBV6-5 with TRBJ1-6; D is unclear. Germline V gene sequence: CDR1 MNHEY, CDR2 SVGAGI. Deletions cut 10 bases from V and 2 bases from J, with 15 bases between. CDR3 length: 15 amino acids. This chain's CDR3 is CATLPEGTYNSPLHF. The DNA of the CDR3 is TGTGCCACCCTGCCTGAGGGAACCTATAATTCACCCCTCCACTTT.